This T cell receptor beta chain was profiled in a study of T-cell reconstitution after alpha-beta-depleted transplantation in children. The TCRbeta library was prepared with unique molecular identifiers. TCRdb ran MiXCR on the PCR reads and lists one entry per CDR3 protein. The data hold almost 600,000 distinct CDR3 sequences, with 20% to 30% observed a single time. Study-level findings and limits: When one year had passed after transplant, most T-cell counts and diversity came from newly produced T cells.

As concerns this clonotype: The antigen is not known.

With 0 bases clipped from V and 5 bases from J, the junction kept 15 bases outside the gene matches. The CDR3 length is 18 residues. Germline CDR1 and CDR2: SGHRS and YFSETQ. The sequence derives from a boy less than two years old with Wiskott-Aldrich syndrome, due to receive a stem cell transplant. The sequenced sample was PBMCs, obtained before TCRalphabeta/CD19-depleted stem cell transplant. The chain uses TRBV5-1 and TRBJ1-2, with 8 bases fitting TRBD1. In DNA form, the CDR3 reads TGCGCCAGCAGCTTGGCCCGGGTTCGCGCGACAGGGGCATATGGCTACACCTTC. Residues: CASSLARVRATGAYGYTF.